Presented here are 24 T cell receptor beta chains from one specimen sequenced in a study of cytomegalovirus exposure and HLA in healthy donors. This PCR relied on a set of 60 Vbeta primers and 13 Jbeta primers. The protocol was immunoSEQ multiplex PCR, while the TCRdb copy is restricted to in-frame clones and leaves out a portion. The profile covers 150,000 or so clones, with 80% to 90% appearing a single time and 1.9% taken by the ten largest. Sequencing input: PBMCs. These receptors were taken from a man between 18 and 35 years old in good health and CMV-seronegative.

The rearrangement joins TRBV25-1 to TRBJ2-3; 11 bases line up with TRBD1. V trimming: 0 bases; J trimming: 3 bases; junction bases outside the gene matches: 8. This CDR3 has 18 residues. CDR1 is MGHDK and CDR2 is SYGVNS in the germline V gene. The CDR3 nucleotides are TGTGCCAGCAGTGAATACTTCGGGGGACAGGGGGGAACAGATACGCAGTATTTT. Its protein is CASSEYFGGQGGTDTQYF.

The chain is built from TRBV9 and TRBJ2-5; tentative D call: TRBD2 (5 bases). Trimming took 0 bases from V and 5 from J, leaving 11 bases between them. The CDR3 contains 14 residues. The germline CDR1 and CDR2 sequences are SGDLS and YYNGEE. The DNA for the CDR3 is TGTGCCAGCAGCGTAGACGGGCCGGGGGAGACCCAGTACTTC. Encoded protein: CASSVDGPGETQYF.

The V call is TRBV6-5, the J call TRBJ1-5, with no clear D. Germline CDR1 MNHEY, CDR2 SVGAGI. V was shortened by 6 bases and J by 4 bases, with 13 bases between the two germline ends. The CDR3 runs to 14 residues. CDR3 nucleotide sequence: TGTGCCAGCAGCCGATCCCGGTTGAATCAGCCCCAGCATTTT. Amino acid sequence: CASSRSRLNQPQHF.

This chain links TRBV28 with TRBJ2-3, with TRBD2 as a possible D gene (5 bases). V lost 4 bases and J 0 bases, leaving 14 bases between the germline ends. The CDR3 loop spans 16 amino acids. The germline V gene has CDR1 MDHEN and CDR2 SYDVKM. The CDR3 DNA reads as TGTGCCAGCAGTTCCCCACTAGTCCCTAGCACAGATACGCAGTATTTT. Protein product: CASSSPLVPSTDTQYF.

The chain joins TRBV5-1 to TRBJ2-2; D might be TRBD1 (6 bases). The germline V gene encodes CDR1 SGHRS and CDR2 YFSETQ. The CDR3 loop spans 13 amino acids. V dropped 5 bases and J dropped 8 bases, with 13 bases sitting between them. The CDR3 region is CASRRQVSGELFF. The CDR3, as DNA: TGCGCCAGCAGGAGACAGGTCTCGGGGGAGCTGTTTTTT. The variable domain in full, with the rest retrieved from reference TRBV5-1 and TRBJ2-2, is KAGVTQTPRYLIKTRGQQVTLSCSPISGHRSVSWYQQTPGQGLQFLFEYFSETQRNKGNFPGRFSGRQFSNSRSEMNVSTLELGDSALYLCASRRQVSGELFFGEGSRLTVL.

The V call is TRBV18, the J call TRBJ2-1; TRBD2 matches at 11 bases. The CDR3 sequence is 13 residues long. V lost 5 bases, J lost 9 bases, and 3 bases stayed unmatched. Per the germline V gene, CDR1 is KGHSH and CDR2 is LQKENI. The CDR3 sequence is CASSSGTSGEQFF. CDR3 coding DNA: TGTGCCAGCTCATCCGGGACTAGCGGTGAGCAGTTCTTC.

The gene calls are TRBV7-2 and TRBJ1-1, with TRBD1 identical over 8 bases. Germline V gene sequence: CDR1 SGHTA, CDR2 FQGNSA. V lost 4 bases, J lost 1 base, and 2 bases stayed unmatched. The CDR3 is 14 amino acids. The CDR3 here is CASSWTGRNTEAFF. CDR3 in DNA: TGTGCCAGCAGCTGGACAGGGAGGAACACTGAAGCTTTCTTT.

The rearrangement uses TRBV2 and TRBJ1-4; a possible D gene is TRBD1 (5 bases). The CDR3 totals 13 residues. V lost 6 bases to trimming and J lost 5 bases, with 10 bases between them. From germline, CDR1 is SNHLY and CDR2 FYNNEI. Written as DNA, the CDR3 is TGTGCCAGCAGGACAGAGCTAAATGAAAAACTGTTTTTT. This gives the protein CASRTELNEKLFF.

As concerns this clone: Other DNA sequences within the sample encode an identical CDR3. The chain joins TRBV28 to TRBJ2-7; the D gene is possibly TRBD1 (6 bases). CDR1 is MDHEN, CDR2 SYDVKM, per germline. The CDR3 has 13 residues. V lost 6 bases to trimming and J lost 2 bases, with 11 bases between them. CDR3 loop: CASSLQGPYEQYF. The CDR3 coding sequence is TGTGCCAGCAGCTTACAGGGTCCCTACGAGCAGTACTTC.

V usage is TRBV5-4 and J usage is TRBJ2-1, with 9 bases lining up with TRBD2. V lost 1 base to trimming and J lost 7 bases; unmatched junction nucleotides: 9. CDR1 and CDR2 (germline): SGHNT, YYREEE (reference sequence). This CDR3 has 16 amino acids. CDR3 nucleotides: TGTGCCAGCAGCTTGAGTGGCGGGAGGGCCTGGAATGAGCAGTTCTTC. Amino acids: CASSLSGGRAWNEQFF.

As DNA, the CDR3 is TGTGCCAGCAGCCAGACAGGCTTTAATCAGCCCCAGCATTTT. This codes for CASSQTGFNQPQHF. The chain joins TRBV25-1 to TRBJ1-5, with D tentatively TRBD1 (6 bases). V was pared by 6 bases and J by 4 bases, with 13 bases between. Germline lookup yields CDR1 MGHDK and CDR2 SYGVNS. This CDR3 contains 14 residues.

The chain uses TRBV28 and TRBJ1-2, with a tentative D call TRBD1 (5 bases). Trimming stripped 5 bases from V and 0 bases from J, with 13 bases between. CDR1 is MDHEN and CDR2 is SYDVKM in the germline V gene. The CDR3 has 15 amino acids. The CDR3 coding sequence is TGTGCCAGCAGTCCAGGCCCAGGGTCTAACTATGGCTACACCTTC. Its translation is CASSPGPGSNYGYTF.

The chain recombines TRBV11-2 with TRBJ2-1; a possible D gene is TRBD1 (5 bases). V dropped 6 bases and J dropped 1 base, with 16 bases sitting between them. The CDR3 is 16 amino acids. Germline V CDR1 and CDR2: SGHAT, FQNNGV. This chain's CDR3 is CASRDGRVSSYNEQFF. Written as DNA, the CDR3 is TGTGCCAGCAGAGACGGCAGGGTATCGTCCTACAATGAGCAGTTCTTC.

The chain employs TRBV10-2 and TRBJ1-2; 8 nucleotides match TRBD1. Germline V gives CDR1 WSHSY, CDR2 SAAADI. V was pared by 7 bases and J by 5 bases, with 9 bases of the junction left unmatched. The CDR3 covers 14 residues. The CDR3 loop reads CASKQDREGYGYTF. The CDR3 region has the DNA TGCGCCAGCAAACAGGACAGGGAGGGATATGGCTACACCTTC.

In this sample, this clone turned up once. V and J are TRBV9 and TRBJ2-1, with 9 bases aligning to TRBD1. Unmatched junction bases numbered 16, after V lost 4 bases and J lost 8 bases. Per germline, CDR1 SGDLS and CDR2 YYNGEE. The CDR3 length is 17 residues. CDR3 in amino acids: CASSLRVPGQGKYEQFF. The CDR3 DNA is TGTGCCAGCAGCTTGAGGGTTCCGGGACAGGGAAAATATGAGCAGTTCTTC. The full variable domain, completed using reference TRBV9 and TRBJ2-1, is DSGVTQTPKHLITATGQRVTLRCSPRSGDLSVYWYQQSLDQGLQFLIQYYNGEERAKGNILERFSAQQFPDLHSELNLSSLELGDSALYFCASSLRVPGQGKYEQFFGPGTRLTVL.

V is TRBV7-9 and J is TRBJ2-1; TRBD1 agrees at 8 bases. V trimming: 5 bases; J trimming: 6 bases; junction bases outside the gene matches: 9. This CDR3 spans 15 amino acids. CDR1 is SEHNR, CDR2 FQNEAQ, per germline (reference sequence). The CDR3 bases are TGTGCCAGCAGCCCTACAGGGGGTAGTTTCAATGAGCAGTTCTTC. This sequence encodes CASSPTGGSFNEQFF.

This clone came up a few times. DNA of the CDR3: TGTGCCAGCAGTGAAACTAGCGGGGGGGAGGATACGCAGTATTTT. As protein: CASSETSGGEDTQYF. The J gene is TRBJ2-3, the V gene TRBV2; 13 bases match TRBD2. In germline, CDR1 is SNHLY, CDR2 FYNNEI. The CDR3 has 15 amino acids. V lost 2 bases, J lost 6 bases, and 2 bases stayed unmatched.

The sample holds one count of this clone. The chain employs TRBV5-1 and TRBJ2-7; D remains unclear. Germline values: CDR1 SGHRS, CDR2 YFSETQ. This CDR3 contains 14 residues. V lost 4 bases to trimming and J lost 1 base, with 12 bases between them. In DNA form, the CDR3 reads TGCGCCAGCAGCACGCCAGGCGATTCCTACGAGCAGTACTTC. Protein product: CASSTPGDSYEQYF.

CDR3 amino acids: CASSHMFGLAAYEQYF. The CDR3 DNA follows: TGTGCCAGCAGCCACATGTTTGGACTAGCGGCCTACGAGCAGTACTTC. V is TRBV7-9 and J is TRBJ2-7; the match to TRBD2 covers 10 bases. The CDR3 is made up of 16 amino acids. J was trimmed by 2 bases and V by 5 bases; bases with no gene match: 9. Germline V gene sequence: CDR1 SEHNR, CDR2 FQNEAQ (reference sequence).

The chain links TRBV9 to TRBJ1-1; possibly TRBD1 for D (6 bases). V dropped 2 bases and J dropped 8 bases, with 19 bases sitting between them. Germline V gene sequence: CDR1 SGDLS, CDR2 YYNGEE. This CDR3 is built from 15 residues. CDR3 loop: CASSVTPLDSDEAFF. CDR3 in DNA: TGTGCCAGCAGCGTGACCCCTCTGGACAGTGACGAAGCTTTCTTT.

The gene calls are TRBV5-5 and TRBJ1-2, with 8 nucleotides matching TRBD1. Germline CDR1 reads SGHKS; CDR2 reads YYEKEE (reference sequence). The CDR3 covers 13 residues. The V segment lost 0 bases and the J segment 7 bases; nucleotides outside the gene matches: 2. The CDR3 coding sequence is TGTGCCAGCAGCTTGGGGACAGGGTTTGGCTACACCTTC. The encoded protein is CASSLGTGFGYTF.

The chain employs TRBV30 and TRBJ1-2; 8 nucleotides agree with TRBD1. The germline V gene has CDR1 GTSNPN and CDR2 SVGIG (reference sequence). The V gene end was trimmed by 3 bases and the J gene end by 4 bases; junction bases not matched to a gene: 4. The CDR3 contains 13 residues. CDR3 coding DNA: TGTGCCTGGAGGGCCGACAGGGGCTATGGCTACACCTTC. Protein: CAWRADRGYGYTF.

The rearrangement links TRBV2 to TRBJ1-1; perhaps TRBD1 as D (5 bases). Germline lookup yields CDR1 SNHLY and CDR2 FYNNEI. The CDR3 length is 14 residues. V was pared by 7 bases and J by 0 bases, with 12 bases between. CDR3 in amino acids: CASIQDSMNTEAFF. For the CDR3, the DNA is TGTGCCAGCATCCAAGACAGCATGAACACTGAAGCTTTCTTT. The full variable domain, its missing parts supplied by reference TRBV2 and TRBJ1-1, is EPEVTQTPSHQVTQMGQEVILRCVPISNHLYFYWYRQILGQKVEFLVSFYNNEISEKSEIFDDQFSVERPDGSNFTLKIRSTKLEDSAMYFCASIQDSMNTEAFFGQGTRLTVV.

The CDR3 protein is CASSLGQEREQYF. Here the CDR3 DNA reads TGTGCCAGCAGTTTAGGGCAGGAACGCGAGCAGTACTTC. The gene calls are TRBV28 and TRBJ2-7, with no clear D. This CDR3 is built from 13 residues. V was shortened by 2 bases and J by 6 bases, with 11 bases between the two germline ends. The germline CDR1 and CDR2 sequences are MDHEN and SYDVKM. Filled out from reference TRBV28 and TRBJ2-7, the complete variable domain reads DVKVTQSSRYLVKRTGEKVFLECVQDMDHENMFWYRQDPGLGLRLIYFSYDVKMKEKGDIPEGYSVSREKKERFSLILESASTNQTSMYLCASSLGQEREQYFGPGTRLTVT.